This TCR beta chain is drawn from a study of blood T cell repertoires in COVID-19. Overall study: Samples representing acute and convalescent COVID-19 were sourced from the United States, Italy and Spain. Nucleic acid was either cDNA or gDNA, and it came from T cells, B-cell-depleted T cells, or PBMCs.

In the authors' workflow: Using reference gene primer amplification, nucleated cell counts were estimated. Some clones are missing from TCRdb's copy, which holds only in-frame ones; the method was immunoSEQ multiplex PCR. The V and J calls and clone size are taken from that table; D and trimming were inferred from the DNA. The profile shows some 40,000 clones, about four fifths of them singletons. Germline CDR1 reads SGHTA; CDR2 reads FQGNSA. CDR3 size: 14 residues. Between the trimmed V and J ends, which lost 5 bases and 0 bases, there was a span of 11 bases. The sequenced sample consisted of peripheral blood. V is TRBV7-2 and J is TRBJ2-7, with D possibly TRBD1 on 5 matching bases. This receptor was obtained from a man in his fifties or sixties with active or convalescent COVID-19. CDR3 region: CASSPGHNSYEQYF. The CDR3 bases are TGTGCCAGCAGCCCTGGACACAACTCCTACGAGCAGTACTTC.